The rows below give T cell receptor beta chains drawn from one sample of a study of cytomegalovirus exposure and HLA in healthy donors. Sequencing was performed with immunoSEQ multiplex PCR; in TCRdb, only in-frame clones are kept and a portion is missing. Among almost 200,000 clones listed, about four fifths were seen once. Material for sequencing was PBMCs. The source is a male donor in good health and CMV-seropositive. The CDR3 runs from the conserved cysteine through the conserved F or W. A D gene is named only where the DNA matches it firmly. Where a row states a size, it is once, few, many or the class of an expanded clone; other rows omit it.

D,V,J,size,DNA,CDR3
-,TRBV29-1,TRBJ1-5,-,TGCAGCGTGGCTGGGGCCGGTGATCAGCCCCAGCATTTT,CSVAGAGDQPQHF
TRBD2,TRBV9,TRBJ2-2,-,TGTGCCAGCAGCGTGTCGGGGGGGCTTACCGGGGAGCTGTTTTTT,CASSVSGGLTGELFF
TRBD2,TRBV11-2,TRBJ2-5,few,TGTGCCAGCAGCTTAGATCGACTAGCGGGGGCCCTCCAAGAGACCCAGTACTTC,CASSLDRLAGALQETQYF
TRBD1,TRBV2,TRBJ1-1,once,TGTGCCAGCAGGGTCAGGGGGCCCGTCTCAATGAACACTGAAGCTTTCTTT,CASRVRGPVSMNTEAFF
-,TRBV9,TRBJ2-7,-,TGTGCCAGCAGCGTAGGGTTAGGGGATGCAGGCGAGCAGTACTTC,CASSVGLGDAGEQYF
-,TRBV27,TRBJ2-1,-,TGTGCCAGCAGTTTAGATACTACCCACAATGAGCAGTTCTTC,CASSLDTTHNEQFF
-,TRBV19,TRBJ2-7,-,TGTGCCAGTAGTGTCCAAGGGACACCGGCCTACGAGCAGTACTTC,CASSVQGTPAYEQYF
TRBD2,TRBV4-3,TRBJ2-7,-,TGCGCCAGCAGCCAAGATGTGGCTAGCGGGAGTCAATCGGACTCCTACGAGCAGTACTTC,CASSQDVASGSQSDSYEQYF
TRBD2,TRBV6-5,TRBJ2-3,once,TGTGCCAGCAGATTTAGCGGGGGGGCTCCCGATACGCAGTATTTT,CASRFSGGAPDTQYF
TRBD1,TRBV27,TRBJ2-5,-,TGTGCCAGCAGTTCCCAAAAGACAGGGAACCAAGAGACCCAGTACTTC,CASSSQKTGNQETQYF
TRBD2,TRBV25-1,TRBJ2-1,-,TGTGCCAGCAGCCGGGACTATTACAATGAGCAGTTCTTC,CASSRDYYNEQFF
TRBD1,TRBV2,TRBJ1-5,-,TGTGCCAGCAGCCGGGACAGGGGGCGAAGTCAGCCCCAGCATTTT,CASSRDRGRSQPQHF
-,TRBV2,TRBJ1-3,-,TGTGCCAGCAGTGACCCGGGGATGTCAGGAAACACCATATATTTT,CASSDPGMSGNTIYF
TRBD2,TRBV7-2,TRBJ2-7,-,TGTGCCAGCAGCTTAATATTAGCCGGCGGGGGGGCGGCCGAGCAGTACTTC,CASSLILAGGGAAEQYF
-,TRBV7-2,TRBJ1-1,-,TGTGCCAGCAGACCGGTTGTTCACACTGAAGCTTTCTTT,CASRPVVHTEAFF
TRBD1,TRBV27,TRBJ2-7,few,TGTGCCAGCAGAGGGACAGCAACATACGAGCAGTACTTC,CASRGTATYEQYF
-,TRBV11-2,TRBJ1-3,once,TGTGCCAGCAGCTTAGGGCCCACTGGAAACACCATATATTTT,CASSLGPTGNTIYF
TRBD2,TRBV19,TRBJ2-1,-,TGTGCCAGTAGTATGGGGGGGACCTCCTACAATGAGCAGTTCTTC,CASSMGGTSYNEQFF
TRBD2,TRBV5-4,TRBJ2-1,-,TGTGCCAGCAGCCTAGCGGGAGGTGTAGAGCAGTTCTTC,CASSLAGGVEQFF
TRBD1,TRBV7-2,TRBJ1-1,-,TGTGCCAGCAGCCTCACAGGGGTGAACACTGAAGCTTTCTTT,CASSLTGVNTEAFF
-,TRBV7-2,TRBJ1-5,-,TGTGCCAGCAGCTCGACAGGTAGAAGCAATCAGCCCCAGCATTTT,CASSSTGRSNQPQHF
TRBD1,TRBV18,TRBJ1-5,-,TGTGCCAGCTCTCTTTTTGGACAGGGTCAACAGCCCCAGCATTTT,CASSLFGQGQQPQHF
-,TRBV7-2,TRBJ2-5,-,TGTGCCAGCAGCTATAACAGTCAAGAGACCCAGTACTTC,CASSYNSQETQYF
TRBD1,TRBV30,TRBJ2-7,-,TGTGCCAAACAGTTAAAGGGGGCTGGCGAGCAGTACTTC,CAKQLKGAGEQYF
-,TRBV9,TRBJ2-2,-,TGTGCCAGCAGCCTAGGCGGTAGCGGTAACACCGGGGAGCTGTTTTTT,CASSLGGSGNTGELFF
-,TRBV5-1,TRBJ2-2,once,TGCGCCAGCACCGGGACAATCCGCGGGGAGCTGTTTTTT,CASTGTIRGELFF
-,TRBV28,TRBJ1-5,-,TGTGCCAGCAGTTTAAGAGATTACCTTAGCAATCAGCCCCAGCATTTT,CASSLRDYLSNQPQHF
-,TRBV5-1,TRBJ2-6,-,TGCGCCAGCAGCTTGGTTATAACGGGAGAAAGCTCTGGGGCCAACGTCCTGACTTTC,CASSLVITGESSGANVLTF
TRBD1,TRBV7-9,TRBJ1-5,-,TGTGCCAGCAGCTTAGCAGGAGACAGGGTTCAGCCCCAGCATTTT,CASSLAGDRVQPQHF
-,TRBV27,TRBJ2-5,-,TGTGCCAGCAGTTTCGCCGGGACAGGGTTGGGAGCGGGGGTAGAGACCCAGTACTTC,CASSFAGTGLGAGVETQYF
TRBD1,TRBV28,TRBJ2-7,-,TGTGCCAGCAGTCTCTCAGGACAGGGTATCATCTTC,CASSLSGQGIIF
-,TRBV6-5,TRBJ2-7,-,TGTGCCAGCAGTTACGGGGGCGTGAGCTCCTACGAGCAGTACTTC,CASSYGGVSSYEQYF
-,TRBV2,TRBJ1-6,-,TGTGCCAGCCGTGGGCCGAATTCACCCCTCCACTTT,CASRGPNSPLHF
-,TRBV19,TRBJ2-6,-,TGTGCCAGTACCCGAGGCTCTGGGGCCAACGTCCTGACTTTC,CASTRGSGANVLTF
TRBD2,TRBV20-1,TRBJ2-7,-,TGCAGTGCTAGAGCGGGGGGGCAGTACTTC,CSARAGGQYF
-,TRBV11-3,TRBJ1-3,-,TGTGCCAGCAGCCCCGGTGCAGGGGCCGGAAACACCATATATTTT,CASSPGAGAGNTIYF
TRBD2,TRBV18,TRBJ2-5,-,TGTGCCAGCTCGCTTGAAAGTAGCGGGAGGGCCCCTAAGGCCTCCCAAGAGACCCAGTACTTC,CASSLESSGRAPKASQETQYF
-,TRBV10-3,TRBJ2-7,-,TGTGCCATCAGTGAATTCAACAGGGGGGGCGAGCAGTACTTC,CAISEFNRGGEQYF
-,TRBV9,TRBJ1-1,-,TGTGCCAGCAGCGAGATCTGGGCGAACACTGAAGCTTTCTTT,CASSEIWANTEAFF
-,TRBV28,TRBJ2-7,-,TGTGCCGGCAGTTTAAGGCAGGGGTTCCGCGAGCAGTACTTC,CAGSLRQGFREQYF
-,TRBV18,TRBJ2-3,-,TGTGCCAGCTCAACCCGGGGGGCCACAGATACGCAGTATTTT,CASSTRGATDTQYF
TRBD1,TRBV28,TRBJ2-7,-,TGTGCCAGCAGGACAGGGGGCACCTACGAGCAGTACTTC,CASRTGGTYEQYF
TRBD1,TRBV28,TRBJ2-7,-,TGTGCCAGCACCTCCGGGACAGGGAATACCTACGAGCAGTACTTC,CASTSGTGNTYEQYF
TRBD2,TRBV18,TRBJ2-3,-,TGTGCCAGCTCACCTCTACTAGCGGGGGACACAGATACGCAGTATTTT,CASSPLLAGDTDTQYF
-,TRBV4-3,TRBJ2-7,-,TGCGCCAGCAGGGTAGCGCGCGAGCAGTACTTC,CASRVAREQYF
TRBD1,TRBV27,TRBJ1-2,-,TGTGCCAGCAGCTCGGGACAGGGGAACTATGGCTACACCTTC,CASSSGQGNYGYTF
-,TRBV30,TRBJ1-5,once,TGTGCCTGGAGAGCGCTCGGAAGCAATCAGCCCCAGCATTTT,CAWRALGSNQPQHF
-,TRBV10-2,TRBJ2-3,once,TGCGCCAGCACCGTCGGGCCCCCGGGGGATACGCAGTATTTT,CASTVGPPGDTQYF
-,TRBV5-1,TRBJ2-7,few,TGCGCCAGCAGCTTGGAGTCCGTGTTCCAGGGGACCTACGAGCAGTACTTC,CASSLESVFQGTYEQYF
-,TRBV19,TRBJ1-6,once,TGTGCCAGTAGTTTGCGGGGAATATATAATTCACCCCTCCACTTT,CASSLRGIYNSPLHF
-,TRBV4-3,TRBJ2-7,-,TGCGCCAGCATCTGGGGAGCTACCCACTCCTACGAGCAGTACTTC,CASIWGATHSYEQYF
-,TRBV30,TRBJ1-5,-,TGTGCCTGGAGGAGGGGCAATCAGCCCCAGCATTTT,CAWRRGNQPQHF
-,TRBV19,TRBJ1-5,-,TGTGCCACTTCTCGGGGGGGATATAGCAATCAGCCCCAGCATTTT,CATSRGGYSNQPQHF
TRBD2,TRBV27,TRBJ2-1,-,TGTGCCAGCAGTCAGAGCGGGAGTTCCTACAATGAGCAGTTCTTC,CASSQSGSSYNEQFF
-,TRBV6-5,TRBJ1-6,-,TGTGCCAGCAGTTACGAGGGGGCCTATAATTCACCCCTCCACTTT,CASSYEGAYNSPLHF
TRBD1,TRBV10-3,TRBJ1-1,-,TGTGCCATCAGTGAGTCGGGGACAGTGAACACTGAAGCTTTCTTT,CAISESGTVNTEAFF
-,TRBV7-2,TRBJ2-2,once,TGTGCCAGCAGCCCCTTGGCAGGGGGGATTCCCGGGGAGCTGTTTTTT,CASSPLAGGIPGELFF
-,TRBV19,TRBJ2-6,-,TGTGCCAGTAGTATGCCAGGGGACTCTGGGGCCAACGTCCTGACTTTC,CASSMPGDSGANVLTF
-,TRBV11-2,TRBJ2-1,-,TGTGCCAGCAGCTTATACCCCAGTACCATCTCCTACAATGAGCAGTTCTTC,CASSLYPSTISYNEQFF
-,TRBV6-5,TRBJ2-5,-,TGTGCCAGCCGAGCACAAGAGACCCAGTACTTC,CASRAQETQYF